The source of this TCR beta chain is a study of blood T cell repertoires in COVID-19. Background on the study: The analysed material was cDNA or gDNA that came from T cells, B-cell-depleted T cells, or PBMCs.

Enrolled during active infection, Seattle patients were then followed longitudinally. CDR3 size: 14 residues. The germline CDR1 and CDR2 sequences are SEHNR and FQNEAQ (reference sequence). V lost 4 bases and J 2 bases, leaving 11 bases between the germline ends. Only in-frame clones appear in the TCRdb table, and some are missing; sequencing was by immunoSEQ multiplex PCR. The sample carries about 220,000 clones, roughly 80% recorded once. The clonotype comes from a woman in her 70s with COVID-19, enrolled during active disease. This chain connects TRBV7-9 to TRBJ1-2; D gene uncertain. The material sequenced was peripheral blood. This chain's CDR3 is CASSSETRNYGYTF. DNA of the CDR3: TGTGCCAGCAGCTCCGAGACAAGGAACTATGGCTACACCTTC.